The clone carrying this T cell receptor beta chain was counted at least ten times. Its antigen is unidentified. The CDR3 runs 15 residues. The V and J ends lost 3 bases and 6 bases, in that order; junction bases with no gene match: 6. The V gene's germline CDR1 is SGHTA and CDR2 FQGNSA. This entry belongs to a study of T cells after yellow fever vaccination. Study-level background: Fractions of low cell number were prepared using SMART-Seq v4 Ultra Low Input.

Making TCR cDNA involved 5'RACE template switching, which added UMIs and a universal primer site. TCRdb called the 5' RACE reads again in MiXCR, with one record for every CDR3 protein. The sample consists of about 320,000 distinct CDR3 sequences, roughly 4.3% of them appearing once. Study-wide findings and caveats: The secondary response peaked faster, at day 5 versus 15, but was weaker. Most clones from primary vaccination were detected again post-booster (just over 95% CD4, roughly 90% CD8).

The gene calls are TRBV7-2 and TRBJ1-5, with 9 nucleotides matching TRBD1. The clonotype was recovered from a man in his late teens or twenties who received the YFV17D yellow fever vaccine. The material sequenced was PBMCs, taken 15 days after the yellow fever booster vaccination. The CDR3 sequence is CASSLGGTGSQPQHF. CDR3 nucleotides: TGTGCCAGCAGCTTGGGGGGGACAGGGTCTCAGCCCCAGCATTTT.